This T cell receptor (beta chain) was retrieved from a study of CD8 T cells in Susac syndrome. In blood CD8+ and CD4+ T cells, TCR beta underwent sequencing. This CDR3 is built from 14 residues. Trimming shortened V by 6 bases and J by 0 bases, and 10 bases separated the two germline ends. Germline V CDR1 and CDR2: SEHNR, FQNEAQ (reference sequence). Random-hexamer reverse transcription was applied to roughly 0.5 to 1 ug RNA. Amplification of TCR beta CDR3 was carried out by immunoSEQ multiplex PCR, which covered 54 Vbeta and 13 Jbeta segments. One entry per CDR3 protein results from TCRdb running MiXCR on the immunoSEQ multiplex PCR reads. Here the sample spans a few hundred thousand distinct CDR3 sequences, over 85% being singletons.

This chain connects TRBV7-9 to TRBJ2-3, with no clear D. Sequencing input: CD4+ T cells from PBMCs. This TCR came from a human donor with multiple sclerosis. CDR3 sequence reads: CASSLSASTDTQYF. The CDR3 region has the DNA TGTGCCAGCAGTTTAAGTGCTAGCACAGATACGCAGTATTTT.